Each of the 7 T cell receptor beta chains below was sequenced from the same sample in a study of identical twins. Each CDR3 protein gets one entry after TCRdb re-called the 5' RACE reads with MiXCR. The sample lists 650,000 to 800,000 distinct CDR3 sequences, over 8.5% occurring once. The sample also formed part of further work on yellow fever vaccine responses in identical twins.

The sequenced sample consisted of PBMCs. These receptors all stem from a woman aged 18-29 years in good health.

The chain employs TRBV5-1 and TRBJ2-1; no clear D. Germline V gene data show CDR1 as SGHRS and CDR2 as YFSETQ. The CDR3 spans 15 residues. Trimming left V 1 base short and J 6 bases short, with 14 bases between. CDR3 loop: CASSLSPPQGNEQFF. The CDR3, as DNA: TGCGCCAGCAGCTTGTCTCCCCCCCAAGGCAATGAGCAGTTCTTC.

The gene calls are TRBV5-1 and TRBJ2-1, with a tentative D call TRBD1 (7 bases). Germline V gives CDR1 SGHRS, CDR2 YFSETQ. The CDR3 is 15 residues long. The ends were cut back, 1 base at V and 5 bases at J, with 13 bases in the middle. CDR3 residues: CASSLWGRGDNEQFF. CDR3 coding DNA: TGCGCCAGCAGCTTGTGGGGCAGGGGGGACAATGAGCAGTTCTTC.

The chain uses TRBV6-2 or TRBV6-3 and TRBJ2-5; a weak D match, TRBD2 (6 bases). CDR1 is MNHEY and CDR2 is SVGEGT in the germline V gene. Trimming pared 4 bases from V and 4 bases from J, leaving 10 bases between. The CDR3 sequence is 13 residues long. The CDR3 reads CASSSGLIETQYF. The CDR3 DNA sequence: TGTGCCAGCAGTTCAGGACTAATAGAGACCCAGTACTTC.

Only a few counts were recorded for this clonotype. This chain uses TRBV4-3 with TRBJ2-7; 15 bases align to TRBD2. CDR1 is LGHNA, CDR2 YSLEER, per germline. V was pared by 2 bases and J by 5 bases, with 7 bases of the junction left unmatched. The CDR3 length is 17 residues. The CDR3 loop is CASSQKGLAGGSHEQYF. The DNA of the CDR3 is TGCGCCAGCAGCCAAAAGGGACTAGCGGGAGGTAGCCACGAGCAGTACTTC.

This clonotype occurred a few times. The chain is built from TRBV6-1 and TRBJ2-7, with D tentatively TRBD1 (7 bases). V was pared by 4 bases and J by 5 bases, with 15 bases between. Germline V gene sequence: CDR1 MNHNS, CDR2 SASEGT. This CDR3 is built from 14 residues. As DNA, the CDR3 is TGTGCCAGCAGTGCTGCAGGGGGGACAAACGAGCAGTACTTC. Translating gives CASSAAGGTNEQYF.

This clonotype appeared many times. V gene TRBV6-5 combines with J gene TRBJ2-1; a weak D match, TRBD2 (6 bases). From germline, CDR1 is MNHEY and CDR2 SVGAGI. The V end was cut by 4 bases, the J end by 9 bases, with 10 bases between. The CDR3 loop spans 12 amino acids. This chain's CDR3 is CASSSVGGEQFF. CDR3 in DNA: TGTGCCAGCAGTTCGGTCGGGGGTGAGCAGTTCTTC.

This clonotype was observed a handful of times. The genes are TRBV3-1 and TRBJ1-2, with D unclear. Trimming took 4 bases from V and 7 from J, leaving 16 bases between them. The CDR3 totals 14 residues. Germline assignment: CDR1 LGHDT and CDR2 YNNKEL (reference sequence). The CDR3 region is CASSPNSPHGGYTF. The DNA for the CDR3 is TGTGCCAGCAGCCCCAACTCACCCCACGGTGGCTACACCTTC.